A single sample is the source of the 22 T cell receptor beta chains below, sequenced in a study of blood T cell repertoires in COVID-19. Generated by immunoSEQ multiplex PCR, the TCRdb table keeps only in-frame clones and is missing some. The repertoire holds under 200,000 clones, with around 81% as singletons. The sequenced material came from peripheral blood. All receptors come from a human donor with acute or convalescent COVID-19. The donor label of this sample is uncertain.

The V gene is TRBV7-9, the J gene TRBJ2-6; TRBD1 is a possible D gene (5 bases). Germline CDR1 and CDR2: SEHNR and FQNEAQ (reference sequence). The CDR3 sequence is 13 residues long. V was cut by 3 bases and J by 10 bases, with 10 bases left in between. The CDR3 region is CASSFQGPNVLTF. The CDR3 coding sequence is TGTGCCAGCAGCTTTCAGGGCCCGAACGTCCTGACTTTC.

This chain connects TRBV5-1 to TRBJ2-1, with 9 positions matching TRBD2. This CDR3 spans 18 amino acids. From germline, CDR1 is SGHRS and CDR2 YFSETQ. The trim removed 1 base at V and 5 bases at J, leaving 13 bases unmatched. CDR3 bases: TGCGCCAGCAGCTTGCCCGGGACTAGCTTCAGGGCACACAATGAGCAGTTCTTC. Its translation is CASSLPGTSFRAHNEQFF.

This clone was seen once. The rearrangement uses TRBV6-5 and TRBJ1-2; 9 positions match TRBD1. V lost 6 bases and J lost 3; bases outside the gene matches: 5. From germline, CDR1 is MNHEY and CDR2 SVGAGI. The CDR3 is 14 amino acids. The CDR3 loop reads CASRRTGEDYGYTF. The DNA for the CDR3 is TGTGCCAGCAGACGGACAGGGGAGGACTATGGCTACACCTTC.

Written as DNA, the CDR3 is TGTGCCAGCAGCCAAGGGGCCTCGTTCAATGAAAAACTGTTTTTT. Protein sequence: CASSQGASFNEKLFF. The chain uses TRBV3-1 (or the pseudogene TRBV3-2) and TRBJ1-4; D call uncertain. The CDR3 contains 15 residues. V lost 1 base to trimming and J lost 5 bases, with 11 bases between them. Germline V gene lookup returns CDR1 LGHDT and CDR2 YNNKEL (reference sequence).

The J gene is TRBJ1-2, the V gene TRBV27, with 9 bases fitting TRBD1. The CDR3 has 18 residues. Germline CDR1 and CDR2: MNHEY and SMNVEV (reference sequence). V lost 9 bases, J lost 4 bases, and 21 bases stayed unmatched. CDR3 coding DNA: TGTGCCAGTAAAACTAGGACAGGGGCGCCGGGGAATTTCTATGGCTACACCTTC. It codes for CASKTRTGAPGNFYGYTF.

This clone was recorded a few times. The chain recombines TRBV19 with TRBJ1-5; 10 bases are a match to TRBD1. J gave up 7 bases and V 8 bases, and 11 bases lay outside the gene matches. Germline V lookup: CDR1 LNHDA, CDR2 SQIVND (reference sequence). This CDR3 region has 15 residues. The DNA of the CDR3 is TGTGCCAGTGACACCGGGACAGGGGATGAGCAGCCCCAGCATTTT. Encoded protein: CASDTGTGDEQPQHF. The full variable domain, with the rest looked up from reference TRBV19 and TRBJ1-5, is DGGITQSPKYLFRKEGQNVTLSCEQNLNHDAMYWYRQDPGQGLRLIYYSQIVNDFQKGDIAEGYSVSREKKESFPLTVTSAQKNPTAFYLCASDTGTGDEQPQHFGDGTRLSIL.

The chain employs TRBV5-1 and TRBJ2-5; 9 bases line up with TRBD2. The germline V gene has CDR1 SGHRS and CDR2 YFSETQ. The CDR3 totals 14 residues. The V gene end was trimmed by 0 bases and the J gene end by 5 bases; junction bases not matched to a gene: 2. As DNA, the CDR3 is TGCGCCAGCAGCTTGGTAGCGGGAGTGGAGACCCAGTACTTC. Translation: CASSLVAGVETQYF. Supplemented by reference TRBV5-1 and TRBJ2-5, the full variable domain reads KAGVTQTPRYLIKTRGQQVTLSCSPISGHRSVSWYQQTPGQGLQFLFEYFSETQRNKGNFPGRFSGRQFSNSRSEMNVSTLELGDSALYLCASSLVAGVETQYFGPGTRLLVL.

The rearrangement uses TRBV10-3 and TRBJ2-3; perhaps TRBD2 as D (7 bases). The CDR3 runs 16 residues. Germline-derived CDR1 and CDR2 are ENHRY and SYGVKD. Deletions cut 0 bases from V and 5 bases from J, with 15 bases between. Written as DNA, the CDR3 is TGTGCCATCAGTGAGTCGATTTTGGGAGGGGGAGATACGCAGTATTTT. Its translation is CAISESILGGGDTQYF.

The rearrangement links TRBV4-1 to TRBJ2-5, with D possibly TRBD1 on 6 matching bases. The V gene lost 4 bases and the J gene lost 2 bases, with 14 bases spanning the gap. CDR1 is MGHRA and CDR2 is YSYEKL in the germline V gene. The CDR3 contains 15 residues. The CDR3: CASSPLAGAQETQYF. DNA of the CDR3: TGCGCCAGCAGCCCGTTGGCAGGGGCTCAAGAGACCCAGTACTTC.

The chain is built from TRBV18 and TRBJ2-1; tentative D call: TRBD2 (6 bases). Germline assignment: CDR1 KGHSH and CDR2 LQKENI. This CDR3 contains 13 residues. Trimming pared 3 bases from V and 10 bases from J, leaving 13 bases between. CDR3 in DNA: TGTGCCAGCTCACCGAGCCCTGGAGGGGAGCAGTTCTTC. Amino acids: CASSPSPGGEQFF.

This clone has a handful of counts. The chain has TRBV29-1 and TRBJ1-3; 7 nucleotides align to TRBD1. The length of the CDR3 is 14 residues. The trim removed 4 bases at V and 4 bases at J, leaving 7 bases unmatched. Germline loops: CDR1 SQVTM, CDR2 ANQGSEA. CDR3 amino acids: CSVGEGAPGNTIYF. The CDR3 bases are TGCAGCGTTGGCGAGGGGGCTCCCGGAAACACCATATATTTT.

This rearrangement joins TRBV5-1 to TRBJ1-1; the D gene is possibly TRBD1 (6 bases). The germline gives CDR1 SGHRS, CDR2 YFSETQ. The CDR3 length is 15 residues. The V gene lost 4 bases and the J gene lost 1 base, with 14 bases spanning the gap. The CDR3 protein is CASSTTGHPNTEAFF. DNA for the CDR3: TGCGCCAGCAGCACAACGGGACACCCGAACACTGAAGCTTTCTTT.

The chain is built from TRBV15 and TRBJ2-2; possible D gene TRBD2, 7 bases. CDR3 length equals 16 residues. The germline CDR1 and CDR2 sequences are LNHNV and YYDKDF (reference sequence). The V gene lost 1 base and the J gene lost 4 bases, with 13 bases spanning the gap. CDR3 region: CATSRGRGASTGELFF. The DNA for the CDR3 is TGTGCCACCAGCAGAGGACGGGGGGCGAGCACCGGGGAGCTGTTTTTT.

The chain couples TRBV28 to TRBJ2-1, with 11 bases matching TRBD2. The CDR3 spans 13 residues. The germline V gene encodes CDR1 MDHEN and CDR2 SYDVKM. V shed 7 bases, J shed 9 bases, and the junction held 5 bases outside the gene matches. The CDR3 DNA reads as TGTGCCAGCATCTTTAGCGGGGGGGGTGAGCAGTTCTTC. It translates to CASIFSGGGEQFF. The full variable domain, rest sourced from reference TRBV28 and TRBJ2-1, is DVKVTQSSRYLVKRTGEKVFLECVQDMDHENMFWYRQDPGLGLRLIYFSYDVKMKEKGDIPEGYSVSREKKERFSLILESASTNQTSMYLCASIFSGGGEQFFGPGTRLTVL.

The chain links TRBV6-2 or TRBV6-3 to TRBJ1-6, with 8 bases identical to TRBD1. J lost 8 bases, V lost 2 bases, and 8 bases had no gene match. The CDR3 has 16 amino acids. CDR1 and CDR2 (germline): MNHEY, SVGEGT. The CDR3 region is CASSYPVGTGYSPLHF. For the CDR3, the DNA is TGTGCCAGCAGTTACCCGGTAGGGACAGGTTATTCACCCCTCCACTTT.

In its sample, this clone was seen a few times. The chain combines TRBV6-6 with TRBJ1-2; 7 bases match TRBD1. The CDR3 totals 13 residues. Germline lookup yields CDR1 MNHNY and CDR2 SVGAGI (reference sequence). V shed 5 bases, J shed 5 bases, and the junction held 5 bases outside the gene matches. The CDR3 region is CASSPGTEYGYTF. DNA of the CDR3: TGTGCCAGCAGTCCCGGGACAGAGTATGGCTACACCTTC.

The chain uses TRBV5-5 and TRBJ2-1; 7 bases line up with TRBD1. V was pared by 4 bases and J by 3 bases, with 4 bases of the junction left unmatched. The CDR3 sequence is 14 residues long. Germline V gives CDR1 SGHKS, CDR2 YYEKEE (reference sequence). In DNA, the CDR3 is TGTGCCAGCAGCCCCCGGGACAGCTACAATGAGCAGTTCTTC. This encodes CASSPRDSYNEQFF.

The V call is TRBV27, the J call TRBJ1-2; 8 bases line up with TRBD1. Per the germline V gene, CDR1 is MNHEY and CDR2 is SMNVEV (reference sequence). This CDR3 contains 14 residues. The V gene end was trimmed by 1 base and the J gene end by 3 bases; junction bases not matched to a gene: 1. The CDR3 DNA sequence: TGTGCCAGCAGTTTATTCAGGGGGCACTATGGCTACACCTTC. Protein sequence: CASSLFRGHYGYTF.

The chain is built from TRBV14 and TRBJ1-1; possibly TRBD1 for D (5 bases). This CDR3 is 15 amino acids long. CDR1 is SGHDN, CDR2 FVKESK, per germline. V was clipped by 10 bases and J by 1 base, with 19 bases between them. CDR3 residues: CATRKVGHSNTEAFF. CDR3 nucleotide sequence: TGTGCCACCAGAAAGGTCGGACACTCGAACACTGAAGCTTTCTTT.

V usage is TRBV25-1 and J usage is TRBJ1-1; D gene uncertain. Germline-derived CDR1 and CDR2 are MGHDK and SYGVNS. The CDR3 loop spans 14 amino acids. Trimming pared 6 bases from V and 3 bases from J, leaving 14 bases between. CDR3 sequence: CASRTLGRDTEAFF. For the CDR3, the DNA is TGTGCCAGCAGGACCCTGGGGAGGGACACTGAAGCTTTCTTT.

The chain carries TRBV30 and TRBJ2-3, with TRBD2 matching over 13 bases. This CDR3 spans 16 amino acids. The germline gives CDR1 GTSNPN, CDR2 SVGIG (reference sequence). Trimming removed 4 bases from V and 3 bases from J; junction bases left unmatched: 7. CDR3 coding DNA: TGTGCCTGGATTCCCGGACTAGCGGGAGTGACAGATACGCAGTATTTT. This sequence encodes CAWIPGLAGVTDTQYF.

The chain uses TRBV19 and TRBJ2-2; 13 bases map to TRBD2. V was pared by 1 base and J by 5 bases, with 7 bases of the junction left unmatched. This CDR3 contains 18 residues. CDR1 is LNHDA and CDR2 is SQIVND in the germline V gene (reference sequence). The CDR3 sequence: CASSIAGLAGAGTGELFF. CDR3 coding DNA: TGTGCCAGTAGTATAGCAGGACTAGCGGGAGCCGGGACCGGGGAGCTGTTTTTT.